Shown below are 4 T cell receptor beta chains from a single sample sequenced in a study of TIL therapy for anti-PD-1-resistant metastatic lung cancer. Sequencing used immunoSEQ v3. TCRdb's copy holds only in-frame clones and misses some; the assay was immunoSEQ multiplex PCR. This table has around 6,000 clones, 64% appearing once. The time point was: pre-treatment sample, taken before nivolumab and TIL therapy. Pleural nodules or supraclavicular lymph nodes made up most of the excised metastases sampled. The starting material was tumor tissue, obtained at baseline. These receptors were collected from a person aged 25 to 85 with non-small cell lung cancer.

This chain links TRBV10-2 with TRBJ1-4; D is possibly TRBD1 (5 bases). The V and J ends lost 0 bases and 8 bases respectively, with 16 bases between them. CDR3 length: 16 amino acids. Germline lookup yields CDR1 WSHSY and CDR2 SAAADI. CDR3 sequence reads: CASSESQGVVGEKLFF. Here the CDR3 DNA reads TGCGCCAGCAGTGAGTCCCAAGGGGTAGTCGGGGAAAAACTGTTTTTT.

This chain links TRBV30 with TRBJ2-3; tentatively, D is TRBD2 (5 bases). Germline V gene sequence: CDR1 GTSNPN, CDR2 SVGIG (reference sequence). CDR3 length equals 14 residues. V lost 0 bases and J lost 5, with 12 bases in between. CDR3 residues: CAWSVLSVGDTQYF. The CDR3 nucleotides are TGTGCCTGGAGTGTACTTAGCGTGGGAGATACGCAGTATTTT.

The V gene is TRBV30, the J gene TRBJ2-7, with D perhaps being TRBD1 or TRBD2 (5 bases each). Germline CDR1 is GTSNPN and CDR2 is SVGIG (reference sequence). V was pared by 7 bases and J by 0 bases, with 10 bases between. The CDR3 is 12 amino acids. This CDR3 reads CAYQGDSYEQYF. In nucleotides, the CDR3 is TGTGCCTATCAGGGAGACTCCTACGAGCAGTACTTC.

The rearrangement joins TRBV7-2 to TRBJ2-3; D is uncertain. The germline V and J ends were trimmed by 5 bases and 3 bases, with 15 bases remaining between them. The CDR3 is 15 residues long. Germline CDR1 and CDR2: SGHTA and FQGNSA. CDR3 region: CASSRDQDATDTQYF. The CDR3 DNA is TGTGCCAGCAGCCGCGACCAGGACGCTACAGATACGCAGTATTTT.